A single sample is the source of the 2 T cell receptor beta chains below, sequenced in a study of T cells in localized non-small cell lung cancer. Sequenced by immunoSEQ multiplex PCR; TCRdb stores in-frame clones only, minus some. The data show tens of thousands of clones, around nine tenths seen once. The starting material was peripheral blood, obtained before any cancer treatment. The receptors derive from a woman aged 35-75 years with stage I lung adenocarcinoma.

This clone is a singleton in its sample. V and J are TRBV18 and TRBJ1-4; D is undetermined. The CDR3 contains 15 residues. Germline V gene data show CDR1 as KGHSH and CDR2 as LQKENI. V was trimmed by 1 base and J by 0 bases, leaving 6 bases between them. The CDR3 region is CASSPRLATNEKLFF. CDR3 DNA: TGTGCCAGCTCACCACGACTTGCAACTAATGAAAAACTGTTTTTT. The whole variable domain, remainder taken from reference TRBV18 and TRBJ1-4, is NAGVMQNPRHLVRRRGQEARLRCSPMKGHSHVYWYRQLPEEGLKFMVYLQKENIIDESGMPKERFSAEFPKEGPSILRIQQVVRGDSAAYFCASSPRLATNEKLFFGSGTQLSVL.

CDR3 region: CASSLLGDRDTEAFF. For the CDR3, the DNA is TGTGCCAGCAGTTTATTGGGGGACAGGGACACTGAAGCTTTCTTT. V usage is TRBV28 and J usage is TRBJ1-1; 9 nucleotides align to TRBD1. Germline-derived CDR1 and CDR2 are MDHEN and SYDVKM. The CDR3 sequence is 15 residues long. The V gene end was trimmed by 1 base and the J gene end by 3 bases; junction bases not matched to a gene: 3.